Listed below are T cell receptor beta chains from one sample, sequenced in a study of T cell clonotyping in hematopoietic cell transplantation. Here immunoSEQ multiplex PCR was the method, and the copy in TCRdb shows in-frame clones only, minus some. Among about 7,000 clones listed, around 35% were seen once. Source: peripheral blood mononuclear cells, taken 30 days after allogeneic stem cell transplant. The receptors derive from a female patient aged 55-70 years who had an allogeneic stem cell transplant, so the T cells may come from the graft donor. Some clones in this sample may be carry-over from other donors' samples. CDR3s include the opening cysteine and the closing phenylalanine or tryptophan. Fields, in order: V gene, D gene, J gene, clone size, CDR3 protein, CDR3 DNA. A D gene is named only where the DNA matches it firmly. Part of the rows lack a size; the others show once, few, many or a class for expanded clones.

v_call: TRBV6-5; d_call: TRBD2; j_call: TRBJ2-1; clone_size: few; cdr3_aa: CASLTSEREFF; cdr3_nt: TGTGCCAGCCTCACTAGCGAGAGAGAGTTCTTC
v_call: TRBV30; d_call: .; j_call: TRBJ1-3; clone_size: few; cdr3_aa: CAWSARGGNTIYF; cdr3_nt: TGTGCCTGGAGTGCACGCGGCGGAAACACCATATATTTT
v_call: TRBV27; d_call: .; j_call: TRBJ2-1; clone_size: .; cdr3_aa: CASSLPGWDNEQFF; cdr3_nt: TGTGCCAGCAGTTTACCAGGATGGGACAATGAGCAGTTCTTC
v_call: TRBV5-6; d_call: .; j_call: TRBJ1-2; clone_size: few; cdr3_aa: CASSLPRGNYGYTF; cdr3_nt: TGTGCCAGCAGCCTACCGAGGGGAAACTATGGCTACACCTTC
v_call: TRBV30; d_call: .; j_call: TRBJ2-3; clone_size: .; cdr3_aa: CAWTPRGLTDTQYF; cdr3_nt: TGTGCCTGGACCCCCCGGGGCCTCACAGATACGCAGTATTTT
v_call: TRBV30; d_call: .; j_call: TRBJ1-6; clone_size: once; cdr3_aa: CAWKNSPNSPLHF; cdr3_nt: TGTGCCTGGAAAAACAGCCCTAATTCACCCCTCCACTTT
v_call: TRBV30; d_call: TRBD2; j_call: TRBJ2-1; clone_size: .; cdr3_aa: CAWSAETSLHEQFF; cdr3_nt: TGTGCCTGGAGTGCTGAGACTAGCCTCCATGAGCAGTTCTTC
v_call: TRBV30; d_call: TRBD2; j_call: TRBJ2-3; clone_size: few; cdr3_aa: CAWMKRGSTDTQYF; cdr3_nt: TGTGCCTGGATGAAGCGGGGGAGCACAGATACGCAGTATTTT
v_call: TRBV28; d_call: TRBD1; j_call: TRBJ2-5; clone_size: few; cdr3_aa: CASSSIGDRGETQYF; cdr3_nt: TGTGCCAGCAGTTCTATAGGGGACAGGGGAGAGACCCAGTACTTC
v_call: TRBV9; d_call: .; j_call: TRBJ1-4; clone_size: few; cdr3_aa: CASSVGAGDIAKLFF; cdr3_nt: TGTGCCAGCAGCGTCGGGGCAGGGGATATCGCAAAACTGTTTTTT
v_call: TRBV25-1; d_call: .; j_call: TRBJ1-1; clone_size: .; cdr3_aa: CASSDSPLEAFF; cdr3_nt: TGTGCCAGCAGTGACTCCCCCCTCGAAGCTTTCTTT
v_call: TRBV30; d_call: .; j_call: TRBJ1-5; clone_size: few; cdr3_aa: CAWSVLSGHQPQHF; cdr3_nt: TGTGCCTGGAGTGTACTAAGTGGGCATCAGCCCCAGCATTTT
v_call: TRBV4-1; d_call: .; j_call: TRBJ2-7; clone_size: few; cdr3_aa: CASSQERDEGYEQYF; cdr3_nt: TGCGCCAGCAGCCAAGAGCGGGACGAAGGCTACGAGCAGTACTTC
v_call: TRBV30; d_call: .; j_call: TRBJ2-2; clone_size: few; cdr3_aa: CAWSELNTGELFF; cdr3_nt: TGTGCCTGGAGTGAACTTAACACCGGGGAGCTGTTTTTT
v_call: TRBV19; d_call: TRBD1; j_call: TRBJ1-5; clone_size: .; cdr3_aa: CASSRDRGFNQPQHF; cdr3_nt: TGTGCCAGTAGTAGGGACAGGGGGTTCAATCAGCCCCAGCATTTT
v_call: TRBV9; d_call: .; j_call: TRBJ1-3; clone_size: .; cdr3_aa: CASSTRDNSGNTIYF; cdr3_nt: TGTGCCAGCAGCACCCGGGATAACTCTGGAAACACCATATATTTT
v_call: TRBV7-3; d_call: .; j_call: TRBJ2-3; clone_size: .; cdr3_aa: CASSPPGAEADTQYF; cdr3_nt: TGTGCCAGCAGCCCGCCCGGGGCCGAGGCAGATACGCAGTATTTT
v_call: TRBV30; d_call: .; j_call: TRBJ1-4; clone_size: .; cdr3_aa: CAWRTGEKLFF; cdr3_nt: TGTGCCTGGAGGACGGGGGAAAAACTGTTTTTT
v_call: TRBV30; d_call: .; j_call: TRBJ1-2; clone_size: .; cdr3_aa: CAWSVVQAGYTF; cdr3_nt: TGTGCCTGGAGTGTAGTCCAGGCTGGCTACACCTTC
v_call: TRBV4-2; d_call: .; j_call: TRBJ1-1; clone_size: .; cdr3_aa: CASSRPVNTEAFF; cdr3_nt: TGTGCCAGCAGCCGACCTGTAAACACTGAAGCTTTCTTT
v_call: TRBV30; d_call: .; j_call: TRBJ2-2; clone_size: .; cdr3_aa: CASSLGEVDTGELFF; cdr3_nt: TGTGCCAGCAGCCTAGGGGAAGTGGACACCGGGGAGCTGTTTTTT
v_call: TRBV29-1; d_call: .; j_call: TRBJ2-2; clone_size: .; cdr3_aa: CSVNRGNTGELFF; cdr3_nt: TGCAGCGTTAATAGGGGGAACACCGGGGAGCTGTTTTTT
v_call: TRBV30; d_call: TRBD2; j_call: TRBJ2-5; clone_size: few; cdr3_aa: CAWSPMVAGEETQYF; cdr3_nt: TGTGCCTGGAGTCCAATGGTGGCGGGAGAGGAGACCCAGTACTTC
v_call: TRBV30; d_call: .; j_call: TRBJ2-3; clone_size: .; cdr3_aa: CAWSKDLLTDTQYF; cdr3_nt: TGTGCCTGGAGTAAGGATCTCCTCACAGATACGCAGTATTTT
v_call: TRBV25-1; d_call: TRBD1; j_call: TRBJ2-7; clone_size: .; cdr3_aa: CASSASPGQGIYEQYF; cdr3_nt: TGTGCCAGCAGTGCATCCCCGGGACAGGGAATATACGAGCAGTACTTC
v_call: TRBV28; d_call: .; j_call: TRBJ2-3; clone_size: .; cdr3_aa: CASSLASEGDTQYF; cdr3_nt: TGTGCCAGCAGTCTCGCTAGCGAGGGAGATACGCAGTATTTT
v_call: TRBV4-1; d_call: TRBD1; j_call: TRBJ1-6; clone_size: large; cdr3_aa: CASSQPGQYNSPLHF; cdr3_nt: TGCGCCAGCAGCCAGCCGGGACAGTATAATTCACCCCTCCACTTT
v_call: TRBV29-1; d_call: .; j_call: TRBJ2-2; clone_size: few; cdr3_aa: CSVEWSVGAGELFF; cdr3_nt: TGCAGCGTTGAATGGAGTGTGGGTGCCGGGGAGCTGTTTTTT
v_call: TRBV30; d_call: .; j_call: TRBJ1-6; clone_size: .; cdr3_aa: CAWSRGQDNSPLHF; cdr3_nt: TGTGCCTGGAGTAGAGGGCAGGATAATTCACCCCTCCACTTT
v_call: TRBV29-1; d_call: TRBD1; j_call: TRBJ1-1; clone_size: .; cdr3_aa: CSARTGNTEAFF; cdr3_nt: TGCAGCGCCCGGACAGGCAACACTGAAGCTTTCTTT
v_call: TRBV28; d_call: .; j_call: TRBJ2-5; clone_size: .; cdr3_aa: CASSTWQHQETQYF; cdr3_nt: TGCGCCAGCAGTACATGGCAGCACCAAGAGACCCAGTACTTC
v_call: TRBV5-1; d_call: .; j_call: TRBJ2-7; clone_size: few; cdr3_aa: CASSLGPSSYEQYF; cdr3_nt: TGCGCCAGCAGCTTGGGCCCCAGCTCCTACGAGCAGTACTTC
v_call: TRBV2; d_call: .; j_call: TRBJ1-6; clone_size: .; cdr3_aa: CASRQRTEYSPLHF; cdr3_nt: TGTGCCAGCAGGCAAAGGACAGAGTATTCACCCCTCCACTTT
v_call: TRBV14; d_call: .; j_call: TRBJ2-7; clone_size: .; cdr3_aa: CASSPYTINEQYF; cdr3_nt: TGTGCCAGCAGCCCCTACACTATAAACGAGCAGTACTTC
v_call: TRBV30; d_call: TRBD1; j_call: TRBJ1-2; clone_size: .; cdr3_aa: CAWSVPGGGYTF; cdr3_nt: TGTGCCTGGAGTGTGCCAGGGGGAGGCTACACCTTC
v_call: TRBV30; d_call: .; j_call: TRBJ1-5; clone_size: .; cdr3_aa: CAWSRRGLNPQHF; cdr3_nt: TGTGCCTGGAGTAGGCGGGGATTGAATCCCCAGCATTTT
v_call: TRBV6-1; d_call: .; j_call: TRBJ1-5; clone_size: few; cdr3_aa: CASSLARVNQPQHF; cdr3_nt: TGTGCCAGCAGTTTAGCCAGGGTCAATCAGCCCCAGCATTTT
v_call: TRBV14; d_call: .; j_call: TRBJ2-1; clone_size: few; cdr3_aa: CASSQGRWGIYNEQFF; cdr3_nt: TGTGCCAGCAGCCAAGGACGCTGGGGGATTTACAATGAGCAGTTCTTC
v_call: TRBV4-3; d_call: .; j_call: TRBJ2-1; clone_size: few; cdr3_aa: CASSQDLGTDSYNEQFF; cdr3_nt: TGCGCCAGCAGCCAAGATCTCGGGACGGATTCCTACAATGAGCAGTTCTTC
v_call: TRBV30; d_call: TRBD1; j_call: TRBJ1-1; clone_size: few; cdr3_aa: CAWSSQGAWTEAFF; cdr3_nt: TGTGCCTGGAGTTCTCAGGGGGCATGGACTGAAGCTTTCTTT
v_call: TRBV7-6; d_call: .; j_call: TRBJ2-3; clone_size: few; cdr3_aa: CASSLSTDTQYF; cdr3_nt: TGTGCCAGCAGCCTTAGCACAGATACGCAGTATTTT
v_call: TRBV30; d_call: .; j_call: TRBJ2-7; clone_size: .; cdr3_aa: CAWTPVGRAGYEQYF; cdr3_nt: TGTGCCTGGACCCCGGTAGGTAGGGCGGGGTACGAGCAGTACTTC
v_call: TRBV25-1; d_call: .; j_call: TRBJ2-1; clone_size: medium-sized; cdr3_aa: CASTPVYSNNEQFF; cdr3_nt: TGTGCCAGCACCCCCGTTTACAGTAACAATGAGCAGTTCTTC
v_call: TRBV7-2; d_call: TRBD2; j_call: TRBJ2-5; clone_size: .; cdr3_aa: CASSRTSGRETQYF; cdr3_nt: TGTGCCAGCAGCCGGACTAGCGGGAGGGAGACCCAGTACTTC
v_call: TRBV30; d_call: .; j_call: TRBJ1-1; clone_size: .; cdr3_aa: CAWKFVVDAEAFF; cdr3_nt: TGTGCCTGGAAATTCGTAGTGGACGCTGAAGCTTTCTTT
v_call: TRBV7-2; d_call: .; j_call: TRBJ2-2; clone_size: .; cdr3_aa: CASSLQVLGTGNTGELFF; cdr3_nt: TGTGCCAGCAGCTTACAGGTGTTGGGGACTGGCAACACCGGGGAGCTGTTTTTT
v_call: TRBV30; d_call: .; j_call: TRBJ2-7; clone_size: .; cdr3_aa: CACTITGRGSEQYF; cdr3_nt: TGTGCCTGTACCATCACAGGACGGGGGAGTGAGCAGTACTTC
v_call: TRBV4-1; d_call: .; j_call: TRBJ1-1; clone_size: few; cdr3_aa: CASSHLGPREAFF; cdr3_nt: TGCGCCAGCAGCCACTTGGGACCCCGGGAAGCTTTCTTT
v_call: TRBV30; d_call: .; j_call: TRBJ2-7; clone_size: few; cdr3_aa: CALTSYEQYF; cdr3_nt: TGTGCCTTGACGTCTTACGAGCAGTACTTC
v_call: TRBV29-1; d_call: .; j_call: TRBJ2-1; clone_size: .; cdr3_aa: CSAAEVQFF; cdr3_nt: TGCAGCGCGGCGGAGGTGCAGTTCTTC
v_call: TRBV4-3; d_call: .; j_call: TRBJ2-3; clone_size: few; cdr3_aa: CASSPPFTDTQYF; cdr3_nt: TGCGCCAGCAGTCCTCCGTTCACAGATACGCAGTATTTT
v_call: TRBV30; d_call: .; j_call: TRBJ1-1; clone_size: once; cdr3_aa: CAWRPLGYTEAFF; cdr3_nt: TGTGCCTGGAGGCCCTTAGGGTACACTGAAGCTTTCTTT